This is a list of T cell receptor beta chains from one sample in a study of a mutant IDH1 vaccine in newly diagnosed glioma. Data came from immunoSEQ multiplex PCR; TCRdb stores just in-frame clones and leaves some out. The sample consists of more than 50,000 clones, less than 75% of them appearing once. These receptors have no identified antigens. The source was peripheral blood mononuclear cells (PBMCs), collected from a glioma patient whose treatment included an IDH1 peptide vaccine. Every receptor here comes from a man aged 35 to 55 with glioma. Some clones in this sample may be carry-over from other donors' samples. CDR3s include the opening cysteine and the closing phenylalanine or tryptophan. Fields, in order: J gene, CDR3 length, clone size, D gene, V gene, CDR3 protein, CDR3 DNA. A D gene is named only where the DNA matches it firmly. Some rows have no size entry. The others give once, few or many, or a class for an expanded clone.

J gene: TRBJ1-2
CDR3 length: 14
clone size: -
D gene: -
V gene: TRBV19
CDR3 protein: CASSIGQLNYGYTF
CDR3 DNA: TGTGCCAGTAGTATAGGTCAGCTTAACTATGGCTACACCTTC

J gene: TRBJ1-2
CDR3 length: 12
clone size: -
D gene: TRBD1
V gene: TRBV5-1
CDR3 protein: CASTGTEYGYTF
CDR3 DNA: TGCGCCAGTACCGGGACAGAGTATGGCTACACCTTC

J gene: TRBJ2-2
CDR3 length: 16
clone size: -
D gene: -
V gene: TRBV2
CDR3 protein: CASRETGASNTGELFF
CDR3 DNA: TGTGCCAGCAGGGAAACCGGGGCCTCGAACACCGGGGAGCTGTTTTTT

J gene: TRBJ2-5
CDR3 length: 13
clone size: -
D gene: TRBD1
V gene: TRBV7-8
CDR3 protein: CASSSDGQGTQYF
CDR3 DNA: TGTGCCAGCAGCTCTGACGGACAGGGGACCCAGTACTTC

J gene: TRBJ2-7
CDR3 length: 12
clone size: -
D gene: TRBD1
V gene: TRBV29-1
CDR3 protein: CSVGTGTYEQYF
CDR3 DNA: TGCAGCGTTGGGACAGGGACCTACGAGCAGTACTTC

J gene: TRBJ1-2
CDR3 length: 11
clone size: -
D gene: -
V gene: TRBV12-5
CDR3 protein: CASGRDYGYTF
CDR3 DNA: TGTGCTAGTGGTAGGGACTATGGCTACACCTTC

J gene: TRBJ1-2
CDR3 length: 12
clone size: -
D gene: -
V gene: TRBV2
CDR3 protein: CASRGRYYGYTF
CDR3 DNA: TGTGCCAGCAGAGGACGTTATTATGGCTACACCTTC

J gene: TRBJ2-2
CDR3 length: 11
clone size: -
D gene: -
V gene: TRBV19
CDR3 protein: CASSNPGELFF
CDR3 DNA: TGTGCCAGTAGTAATCCCGGGGAGCTGTTTTTT

J gene: TRBJ2-7
CDR3 length: 15
clone size: once
D gene: -
V gene: TRBV5-1
CDR3 protein: CASSLVGGNYYEQYF
CDR3 DNA: TGCGCCAGCAGCTTGGTGGGGGGAAACTATTACGAGCAGTACTTC

J gene: TRBJ1-6
CDR3 length: 15
clone size: few
D gene: -
V gene: TRBV13
CDR3 protein: CASSLAAVYNSPLHF
CDR3 DNA: TGTGCCAGCAGCTTAGCGGCAGTCTATAATTCACCCCTCCACTTT

J gene: TRBJ2-2
CDR3 length: 13
clone size: -
D gene: TRBD2
V gene: TRBV10-2
CDR3 protein: CASSGGNTGELFF
CDR3 DNA: TGCGCCAGCTCGGGAGGGAACACCGGGGAGCTGTTTTTT

J gene: TRBJ2-7
CDR3 length: 14
clone size: -
D gene: TRBD1
V gene: TRBV11-1
CDR3 protein: CASSPARGRGEQYF
CDR3 DNA: TGTGCCAGCAGCCCCGCCAGGGGCAGGGGGGAGCAGTACTTC

J gene: TRBJ1-1
CDR3 length: 14
clone size: -
D gene: -
V gene: TRBV16
CDR3 protein: CASSQSNRNTEAFF
CDR3 DNA: TGTGCCAGCAGCCAATCTAACAGGAACACTGAAGCTTTCTTT

J gene: TRBJ1-1
CDR3 length: 12
clone size: few
D gene: -
V gene: TRBV2
CDR3 protein: CASSGGQGEAFF
CDR3 DNA: TGTGCCAGCAGTGGAGGGCAAGGTGAAGCTTTCTTT

J gene: TRBJ2-7
CDR3 length: 16
clone size: few
D gene: TRBD2
V gene: TRBV5-1
CDR3 protein: CASSLAGLAGSYEQYF
CDR3 DNA: TGCGCCAGCAGCTTGGCGGGACTAGCGGGCTCCTACGAGCAGTACTTC

J gene: TRBJ2-2
CDR3 length: 12
clone size: few
D gene: -
V gene: TRBV6-5
CDR3 protein: CASRSGTGELFF
CDR3 DNA: TGTGCCAGCAGGTCCGGCACCGGGGAGCTGTTTTTT

J gene: TRBJ1-1
CDR3 length: 17
clone size: -
D gene: -
V gene: TRBV10-1
CDR3 protein: CASSESRASNVNTEAFF
CDR3 DNA: TGCGCCAGCAGTGAATCCCGGGCCTCTAACGTGAACACTGAAGCTTTCTTT

J gene: TRBJ2-3
CDR3 length: 12
clone size: -
D gene: -
V gene: TRBV19
CDR3 protein: CASSTPADTQYF
CDR3 DNA: TGTGCCAGTAGTACCCCAGCAGATACGCAGTATTTT

J gene: TRBJ1-5
CDR3 length: 14
clone size: -
D gene: -
V gene: TRBV7-9
CDR3 protein: CASSLGTDHQPQHF
CDR3 DNA: TGTGCCAGCAGCTTGGGGACGGATCATCAACCCCAGCATTTT

J gene: TRBJ1-5
CDR3 length: 13
clone size: -
D gene: -
V gene: TRBV27
CDR3 protein: CASSLWSNQPQHF
CDR3 DNA: TGTGCCAGCAGTCTATGGAGCAATCAGCCCCAGCATTTT

J gene: TRBJ2-3
CDR3 length: 14
clone size: -
D gene: -
V gene: TRBV5-1
CDR3 protein: CASNIQGPTDTQYF
CDR3 DNA: TGCGCCAGCAACATACAAGGCCCAACCGATACGCAGTATTTT

J gene: TRBJ2-5
CDR3 length: 13
clone size: -
D gene: TRBD1
V gene: TRBV11-2
CDR3 protein: CASSGGQQGTQYF
CDR3 DNA: TGTGCCAGCAGCGGGGGACAGCAAGGGACCCAGTACTTC

J gene: TRBJ1-2
CDR3 length: 13
clone size: -
D gene: -
V gene: TRBV10-3
CDR3 protein: CAISAETDYGYTF
CDR3 DNA: TGTGCCATCAGTGCCGAGACGGACTATGGCTACACCTTC

J gene: TRBJ1-2
CDR3 length: 14
clone size: -
D gene: -
V gene: TRBV9
CDR3 protein: CASSPSTVNYGYTF
CDR3 DNA: TGTGCCAGCAGCCCCAGCACAGTGAACTATGGCTACACCTTC

J gene: TRBJ1-5
CDR3 length: 14
clone size: -
D gene: -
V gene: TRBV18
CDR3 protein: CASSPLDSNQPQHF
CDR3 DNA: TGTGCCAGCTCACCTCTGGACAGCAATCAGCCCCAGCATTTT